The next 5 T cell receptor beta chains were all read from a single sample in a study of shared clonotypes between healthy human individuals. TCRdb's copy holds only in-frame clones and misses some; the assay was immunoSEQ multiplex PCR. Here the sample spans approximately 1.9 million clones, 85% to 95% being singletons. Naive CD8 cells, CD45RO-negative and positively selected for CCR7, excluded terminally differentiated effector memory CD45RA+ cells. The sequenced material came from naive CD8+ T cells from PBMCs. All receptors come from a young man in good health. Some clones in this sample may be carry-over from other donors' samples.

The chain combines TRBV27 with TRBJ2-7; D is ambiguous. The V gene's germline CDR1 is MNHEY and CDR2 SMNVEV (reference sequence). CDR3 length: 13 residues. The ends were cut back, 3 bases at V and 6 bases at J, with 12 bases in the middle. CDR3 region: CASSLAKFSEQYF. Written as DNA, the CDR3 is TGTGCCAGCAGTTTGGCGAAATTTTCCGAGCAGTACTTC.

The chain combines TRBV11-2 with TRBJ1-3, with D possibly TRBD1 on 5 matching bases. CDR1 and CDR2 (germline): SGHAT, FQNNGV. The V and J ends lost 5 bases and 7 bases respectively, with 12 bases between them. The CDR3 has 13 amino acids. The CDR3 DNA reads TGTGCCAGCAGCCCGCAGGGTGATAACACCATATATTTT. It encodes CASSPQGDNTIYF.

The gene calls are TRBV13 and TRBJ2-4; the D is unclear. The ends were cut back, 6 bases at V and 7 bases at J, with 10 bases in the middle. There are 12 residues in the CDR3. Looked up from germline, CDR1 is PRHDT and CDR2 is FYEKMQ (reference sequence). The CDR3 bases are TGTGCCAGCAGTCCTAGGGATAACATTCAGTACTTC. Encoded protein: CASSPRDNIQYF. The whole variable domain, remainder taken from reference TRBV13 and TRBJ2-4, is AAGVIQSPRHLIKEKRETATLKCYPIPRHDTVYWYQQGPGQDPQFLISFYEKMQSDKGSIPDRFSAQQFSDYHSELNMSSLELGDSALYFCASSPRDNIQYFGAGTRLSVL.

DNA of the CDR3: TGCGCCAGCAGCTCACTAGCGGGGGGGGCAGATACGCAGTATTTT. Protein sequence: CASSSLAGGADTQYF. V usage is TRBV5-1 and J usage is TRBJ2-3; TRBD2 matches 13 bases. Unmatched junction bases numbered 2, after V lost 3 bases and J lost 4 bases. The CDR3 is 15 residues long. The germline CDR1 and CDR2 sequences are SGHRS and YFSETQ.

A remark on this clone: This CDR3 is also generated by other DNA sequences in the sample. The V call is TRBV19, the J call TRBJ2-2; D may be TRBD2 (6 bases). Germline V lookup: CDR1 LNHDA, CDR2 SQIVND (reference sequence). The CDR3 is 14 residues long. The ends were cut back, 3 bases at V and 4 bases at J, with 9 bases in the middle. In nucleotides, the CDR3 is TGTGCCAGTAGTATCGCGGGGATCACCGGGGAGCTGTTTTTT. Its translation: CASSIAGITGELFF.